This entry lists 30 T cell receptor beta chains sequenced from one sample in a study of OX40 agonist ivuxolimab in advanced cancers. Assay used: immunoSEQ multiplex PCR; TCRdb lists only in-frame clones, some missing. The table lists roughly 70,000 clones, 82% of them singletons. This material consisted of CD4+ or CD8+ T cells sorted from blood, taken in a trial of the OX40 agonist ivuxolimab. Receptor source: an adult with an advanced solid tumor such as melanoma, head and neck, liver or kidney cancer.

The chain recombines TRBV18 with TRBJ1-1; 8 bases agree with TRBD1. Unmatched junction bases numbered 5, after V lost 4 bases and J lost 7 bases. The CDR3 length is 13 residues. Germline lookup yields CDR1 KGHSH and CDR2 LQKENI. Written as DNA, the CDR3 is TGTGCCAGCTCACTGGGGACAGGCCGTGAAGCTTTCTTT. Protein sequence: CASSLGTGREAFF.

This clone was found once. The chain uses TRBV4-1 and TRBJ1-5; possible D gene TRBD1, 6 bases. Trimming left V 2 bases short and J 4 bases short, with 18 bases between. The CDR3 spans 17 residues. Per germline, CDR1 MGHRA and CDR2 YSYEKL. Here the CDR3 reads CASSQLLRQVGNQPQHF. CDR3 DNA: TGCGCCAGCAGCCAACTCCTTCGACAGGTGGGAAATCAGCCCCAGCATTTT.

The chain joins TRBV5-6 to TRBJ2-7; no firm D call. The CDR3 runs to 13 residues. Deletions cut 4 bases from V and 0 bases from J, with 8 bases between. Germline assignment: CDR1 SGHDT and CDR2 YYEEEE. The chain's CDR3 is CASSPVSSYEQYF. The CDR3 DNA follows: TGTGCCAGCAGCCCGGTCAGCTCCTACGAGCAGTACTTC.

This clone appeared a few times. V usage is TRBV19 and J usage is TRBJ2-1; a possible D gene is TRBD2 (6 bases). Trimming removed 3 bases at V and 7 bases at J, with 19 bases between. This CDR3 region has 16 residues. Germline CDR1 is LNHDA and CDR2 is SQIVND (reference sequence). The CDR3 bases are TGTGCCAGTAGTATCGGCGTAGGGTGGGCGGGGAATGAGCAGTTCTTC. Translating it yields CASSIGVGWAGNEQFF.

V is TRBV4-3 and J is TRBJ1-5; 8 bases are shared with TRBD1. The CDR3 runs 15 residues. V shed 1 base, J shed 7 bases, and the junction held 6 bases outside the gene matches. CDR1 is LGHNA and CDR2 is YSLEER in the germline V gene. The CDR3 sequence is CASSQVQGVGQPQHF. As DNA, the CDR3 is TGCGCCAGCAGCCAAGTACAGGGGGTTGGGCAGCCCCAGCATTTT.

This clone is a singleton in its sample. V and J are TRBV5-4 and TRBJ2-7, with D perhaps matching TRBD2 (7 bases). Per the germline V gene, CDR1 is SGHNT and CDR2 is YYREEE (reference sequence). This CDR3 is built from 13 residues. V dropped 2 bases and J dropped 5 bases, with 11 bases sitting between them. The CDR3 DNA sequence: TGTGCCAGCAGCTTATCGGGGGGCAACGAGCAGTACTTC. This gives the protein CASSLSGGNEQYF.

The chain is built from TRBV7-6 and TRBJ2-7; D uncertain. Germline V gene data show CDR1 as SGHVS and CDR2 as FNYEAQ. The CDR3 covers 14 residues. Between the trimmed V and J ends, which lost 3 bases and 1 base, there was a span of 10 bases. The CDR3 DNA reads TGTGCCAGCAGCTTTGTTGACACGTCCTACGAGCAGTACTTC. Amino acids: CASSFVDTSYEQYF.

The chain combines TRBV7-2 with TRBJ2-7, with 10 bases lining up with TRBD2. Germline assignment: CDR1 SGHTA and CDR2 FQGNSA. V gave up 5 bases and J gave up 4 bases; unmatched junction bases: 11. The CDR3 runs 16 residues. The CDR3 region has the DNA TGTGCCAGCAGCCCCTCCCTAGGAGCGGGAGGGTACGAGCAGTACTTC. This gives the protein CASSPSLGAGGYEQYF.

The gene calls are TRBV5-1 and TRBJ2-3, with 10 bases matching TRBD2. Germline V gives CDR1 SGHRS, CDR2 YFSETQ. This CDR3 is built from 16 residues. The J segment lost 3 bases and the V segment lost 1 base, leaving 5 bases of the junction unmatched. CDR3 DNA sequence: TGCGCCAGCAGCTTGCAGCCTAGCGGGGGAACAGATACGCAGTATTTT. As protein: CASSLQPSGGTDTQYF.

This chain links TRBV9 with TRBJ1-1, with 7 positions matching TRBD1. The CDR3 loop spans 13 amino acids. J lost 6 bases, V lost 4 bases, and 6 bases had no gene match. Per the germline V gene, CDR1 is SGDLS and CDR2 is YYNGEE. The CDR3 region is CASSLTDRAEAFF. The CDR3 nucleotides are TGTGCCAGCAGCCTCACTGACAGGGCTGAAGCTTTCTTT.

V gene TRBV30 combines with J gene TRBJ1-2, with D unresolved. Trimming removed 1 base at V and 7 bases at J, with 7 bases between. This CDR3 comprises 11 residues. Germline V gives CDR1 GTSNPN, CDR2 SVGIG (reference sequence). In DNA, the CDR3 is TGTGCCTGGAGTGACTTCACTGGCTACACCTTC. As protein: CAWSDFTGYTF.

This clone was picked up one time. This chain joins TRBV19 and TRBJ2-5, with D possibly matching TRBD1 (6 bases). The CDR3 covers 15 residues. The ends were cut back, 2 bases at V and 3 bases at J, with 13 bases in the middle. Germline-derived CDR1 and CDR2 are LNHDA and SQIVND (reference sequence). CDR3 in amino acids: CASSISGGRKETQYF. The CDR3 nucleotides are TGTGCCAGTAGTATAAGTGGGGGCAGAAAAGAGACCCAGTACTTC.

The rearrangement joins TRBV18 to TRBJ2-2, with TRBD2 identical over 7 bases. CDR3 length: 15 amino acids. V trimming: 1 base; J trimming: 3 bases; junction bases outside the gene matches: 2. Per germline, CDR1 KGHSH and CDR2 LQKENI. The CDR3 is CASSPRRGDTGELFF. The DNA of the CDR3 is TGTGCCAGCTCACCACGCCGGGGGGACACCGGGGAGCTGTTTTTT.

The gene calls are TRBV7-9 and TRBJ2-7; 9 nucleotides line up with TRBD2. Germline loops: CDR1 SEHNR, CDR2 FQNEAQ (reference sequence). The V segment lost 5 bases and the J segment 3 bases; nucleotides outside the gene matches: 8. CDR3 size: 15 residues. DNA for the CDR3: TGTGCCAGCAGCCGAGGCGTAGCGGGAGTCTACGAGCAGTACTTC. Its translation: CASSRGVAGVYEQYF.

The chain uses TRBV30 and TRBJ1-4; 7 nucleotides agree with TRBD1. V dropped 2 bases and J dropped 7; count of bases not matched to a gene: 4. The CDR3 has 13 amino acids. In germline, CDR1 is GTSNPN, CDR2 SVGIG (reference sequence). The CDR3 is CAWSRGQIEKLFF. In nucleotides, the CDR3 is TGTGCCTGGAGTAGGGGGCAGATTGAAAAACTGTTTTTT.

CDR3: CASSLGLLGSYEQYV. The CDR3 DNA reads TGTGCCAGCAGCCTTGGACTTCTAGGTTCCTACGAGCAGTACGTC. The V and J genes are TRBV5-8 and TRBJ2-7; tentative D call: TRBD2 (5 bases). Germline assignment: CDR1 SGHTS and CDR2 YDEGEE. This CDR3 has 15 residues. V was cut by 4 bases and J by 1 base, with 15 bases left in between.

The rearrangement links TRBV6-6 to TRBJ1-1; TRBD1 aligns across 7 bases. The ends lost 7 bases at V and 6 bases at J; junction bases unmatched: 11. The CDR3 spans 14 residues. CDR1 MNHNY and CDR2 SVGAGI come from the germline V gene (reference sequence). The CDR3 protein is CASKEGRQGAEAFF. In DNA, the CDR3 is TGTGCCAGCAAGGAGGGCCGTCAGGGGGCTGAAGCTTTCTTT.

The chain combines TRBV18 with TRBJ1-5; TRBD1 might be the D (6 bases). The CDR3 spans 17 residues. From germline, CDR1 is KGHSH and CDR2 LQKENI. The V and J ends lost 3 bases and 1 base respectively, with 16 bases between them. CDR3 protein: CASSPPGGGHSNQPQHF. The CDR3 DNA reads TGTGCCAGCTCACCCCCCGGCGGGGGGCACAGCAATCAGCCCCAGCATTTT. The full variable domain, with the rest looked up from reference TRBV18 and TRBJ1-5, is NAGVMQNPRHLVRRRGQEARLRCSPMKGHSHVYWYRQLPEEGLKFMVYLQKENIIDESGMPKERFSAEFPKEGPSILRIQQVVRGDSAAYFCASSPPGGGHSNQPQHFGDGTRLSIL.

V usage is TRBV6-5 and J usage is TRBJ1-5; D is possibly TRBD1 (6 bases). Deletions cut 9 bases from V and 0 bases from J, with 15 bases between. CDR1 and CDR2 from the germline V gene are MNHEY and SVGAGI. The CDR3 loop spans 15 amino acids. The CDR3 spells CASAGQFLSNQPQHF. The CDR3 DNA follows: TGTGCCAGTGCCGGACAGTTCCTTAGCAATCAGCCCCAGCATTTT.

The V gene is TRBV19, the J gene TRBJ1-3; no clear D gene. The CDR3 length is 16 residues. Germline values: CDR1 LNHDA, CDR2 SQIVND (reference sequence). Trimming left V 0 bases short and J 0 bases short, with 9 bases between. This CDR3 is CASSIENESSGNTIYF. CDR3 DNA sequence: TGTGCCAGTAGTATAGAGAATGAAAGCTCTGGAAACACCATATATTTT.

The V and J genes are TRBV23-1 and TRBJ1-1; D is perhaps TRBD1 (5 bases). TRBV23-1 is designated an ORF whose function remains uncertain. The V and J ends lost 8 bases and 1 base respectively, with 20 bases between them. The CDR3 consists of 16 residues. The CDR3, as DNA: TGCGCCAGCTGCCTTTTGGGACGGGGAGAGAACACTGAAGCTTTCTTT. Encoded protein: CASCLLGRGENTEAFF.

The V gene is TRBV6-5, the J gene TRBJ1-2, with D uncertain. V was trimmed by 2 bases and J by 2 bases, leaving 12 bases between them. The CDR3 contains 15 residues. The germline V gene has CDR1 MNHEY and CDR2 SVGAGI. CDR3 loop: CASSYRADRNYGYTF. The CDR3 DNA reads TGTGCCAGCAGTTACAGGGCCGACCGGAACTATGGCTACACCTTC.

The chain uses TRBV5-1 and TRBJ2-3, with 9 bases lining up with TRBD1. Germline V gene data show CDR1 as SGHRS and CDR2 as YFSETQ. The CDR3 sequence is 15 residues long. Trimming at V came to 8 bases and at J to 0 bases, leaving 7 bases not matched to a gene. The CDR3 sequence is CASLEQGASTDTQYF. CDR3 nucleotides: TGCGCCAGTTTGGAACAGGGGGCGAGCACAGATACGCAGTATTTT.

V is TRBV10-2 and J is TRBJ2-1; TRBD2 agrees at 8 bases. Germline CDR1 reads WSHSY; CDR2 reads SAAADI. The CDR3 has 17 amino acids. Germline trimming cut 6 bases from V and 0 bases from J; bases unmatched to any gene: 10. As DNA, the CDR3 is TGCGCCAGCAGGACCTTTAGCGGGGAGAGCTCCTACAATGAGCAGTTCTTC. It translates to CASRTFSGESSYNEQFF.

In DNA form, the CDR3 reads TGTGCCAGCAGTGGGCAAGGGGTCGGGAACAATGAGCAGTTCTTC. Amino acids: CASSGQGVGNNEQFF. The chain employs TRBV2 and TRBJ2-1; D is perhaps TRBD1 or TRBD2 (5 bases each). CDR1 is SNHLY and CDR2 is FYNNEI in the germline V gene. Trimming stripped 4 bases from V and 5 bases from J, with 15 bases between. The CDR3 contains 15 residues.

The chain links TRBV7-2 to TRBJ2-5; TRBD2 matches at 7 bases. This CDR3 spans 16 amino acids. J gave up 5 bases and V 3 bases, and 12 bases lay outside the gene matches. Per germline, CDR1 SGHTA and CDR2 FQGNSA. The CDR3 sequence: CASSFRLAAPWETQYF. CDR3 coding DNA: TGTGCCAGCAGCTTCCGTCTAGCGGCCCCATGGGAGACCCAGTACTTC. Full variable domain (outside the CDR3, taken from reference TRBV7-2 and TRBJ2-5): GAGVSQSPSNKVTEKGKDVELRCDPISGHTALYWYRQSLGQGLEFLIYFQGNSAPDKSGLPSDRFSAERTGGSVSTLTIQRTQQEDSAVYLCASSFRLAAPWETQYFGPGTRLLVL.

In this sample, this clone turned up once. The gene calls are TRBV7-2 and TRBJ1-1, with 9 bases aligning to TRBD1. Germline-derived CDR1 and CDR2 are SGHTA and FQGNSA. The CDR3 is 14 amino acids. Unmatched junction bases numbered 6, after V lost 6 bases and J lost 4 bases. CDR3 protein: CASRSTGGVTEAFF. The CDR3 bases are TGTGCCAGCAGATCTACAGGGGGCGTCACTGAAGCTTTCTTT. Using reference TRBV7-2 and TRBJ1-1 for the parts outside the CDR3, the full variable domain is GAGVSQSPSNKVTEKGKDVELRCDPISGHTALYWYRQSLGQGLEFLIYFQGNSAPDKSGLPSDRFSAERTGGSVSTLTIQRTQQEDSAVYLCASRSTGGVTEAFFGQGTRLTVV.

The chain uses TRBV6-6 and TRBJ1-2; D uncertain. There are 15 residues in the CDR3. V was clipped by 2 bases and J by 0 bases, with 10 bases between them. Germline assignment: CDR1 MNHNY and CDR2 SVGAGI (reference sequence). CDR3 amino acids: CASSYEISTNYGYTF. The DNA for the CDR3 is TGTGCCAGCAGTTACGAAATCAGTACTAACTATGGCTACACCTTC.

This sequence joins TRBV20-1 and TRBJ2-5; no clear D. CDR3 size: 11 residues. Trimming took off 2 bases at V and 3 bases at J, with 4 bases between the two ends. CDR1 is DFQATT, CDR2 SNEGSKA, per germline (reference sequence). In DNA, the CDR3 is TGCAGTGCTAGACAGGAAGAGACCCAGTACTTC. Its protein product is CSARQEETQYF.

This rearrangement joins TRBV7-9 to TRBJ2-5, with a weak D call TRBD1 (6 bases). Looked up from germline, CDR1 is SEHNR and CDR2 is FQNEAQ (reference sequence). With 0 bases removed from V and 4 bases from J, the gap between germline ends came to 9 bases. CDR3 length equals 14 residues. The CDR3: CASSLARGGETQYF. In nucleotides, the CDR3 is TGTGCCAGCAGCTTAGCGCGAGGGGGAGAGACCCAGTACTTC.